A single sample is the source of the 13 T cell receptor beta chains below, sequenced in a study of blood T cell repertoires in COVID-19. Clones were sequenced by immunoSEQ multiplex PCR, and TCRdb holds only the in-frame ones, with some missing. The sample shows some 120,000 clones, roughly 85% of them seen only once. The sample was peripheral blood. The receptors were sampled from a woman of 80 years or more with COVID-19, enrolled during active disease.

On this clone itself: Additional DNA sequences in this sample encode the identical CDR3. The chain couples TRBV2 to TRBJ1-1; D is uncertain. The CDR3 extends over 12 amino acids. Germline CDR1 and CDR2: SNHLY and FYNNEI. Trimming removed 6 bases from V and 1 base from J, with 6 bases in between. CDR3 sequence: CASRRENTEAFF. The CDR3 DNA is TGTGCCAGCAGGAGAGAGAACACTGAAGCTTTCTTT.

In this sample, this clone turned up a few times. V and J are TRBV7-3 and TRBJ2-2; D is unresolved. The CDR3 runs to 12 residues. The germline V gene encodes CDR1 SGHTA and CDR2 FQGTGA. V was pared by 3 bases and J by 5 bases, with 4 bases between. This CDR3 reads CASSFGTGELFF. In nucleotides, the CDR3 is TGTGCCAGCAGCTTCGGGACCGGGGAGCTGTTTTTT.

This sequence joins TRBV15 and TRBJ1-5, with TRBD1 identical over 7 bases. Per the germline V gene, CDR1 is LNHNV and CDR2 is YYDKDF (reference sequence). This CDR3 region has 16 residues. V lost 1 base and J lost 5; bases outside the gene matches: 8. The CDR3 coding sequence is TGTGCCACCAGCAGAGGGGCAGGGACAGTAGATCAGCCCCAGCATTTT. Translation gives CATSRGAGTVDQPQHF.

This chain joins TRBV4-1 and TRBJ2-2, with D possibly being TRBD2 (5 bases). The CDR3 extends over 15 amino acids. Germline V lookup: CDR1 MGHRA, CDR2 YSYEKL. V was trimmed by 1 base and J by 5 bases, leaving 11 bases between them. The CDR3 coding sequence is TGCGCCAGCAGCCAAGGGCTAGCCCGGACCGGGGAGCTGTTTTTT. Translation: CASSQGLARTGELFF.

The chain links TRBV2 to TRBJ2-5, with TRBD2 matching 9 bases. This CDR3 spans 14 amino acids. CDR1 is SNHLY, CDR2 FYNNEI, per germline. V lost 6 bases, J lost 5 bases, and 7 bases stayed unmatched. The CDR3 coding sequence is TGTGCCAGCAGCAGCGGACTAGCGATGGAGACCCAGTACTTC. Encoded protein: CASSSGLAMETQYF.

CDR3 protein: CATRTGVISTGELFF. Here the CDR3 DNA reads TGTGCCACCCGGACAGGGGTTATCAGCACCGGGGAGCTGTTTTTT. This sequence joins TRBV19 and TRBJ2-2, with 9 bases fitting TRBD1. The CDR3 consists of 15 residues. The germline gives CDR1 LNHDA, CDR2 SQIVND (reference sequence). The trim removed 10 bases at V and 4 bases at J, leaving 10 bases unmatched. The full variable domain, its missing parts supplied by reference TRBV19 and TRBJ2-2, is DGGITQSPKYLFRKEGQNVTLSCEQNLNHDAMYWYRQDPGQGLRLIYYSQIVNDFQKGDIAEGYSVSREKKESFPLTVTSAQKNPTAFYLCATRTGVISTGELFFGEGSRLTVL.

The rearrangement joins TRBV28 to TRBJ1-2; TRBD1 is a possible D gene (5 bases). V was clipped by 4 bases and J by 5 bases, with 8 bases between them. Germline V lookup: CDR1 MDHEN, CDR2 SYDVKM. The CDR3 consists of 12 residues. The CDR3 DNA follows: TGTGCCAGCAGTTCAGGGCCGTATGGCTACACCTTC. Translating it yields CASSSGPYGYTF.

The V gene is TRBV27, the J gene TRBJ1-2; TRBD1 might be the D (6 bases). CDR3 length: 14 amino acids. The germline CDR1 and CDR2 sequences are MNHEY and SMNVEV (reference sequence). Trimming removed 6 bases from V and 2 bases from J, with 13 bases in between. CDR3 nucleotides: TGTGCCAGCAGGCGGGGGACATCGAACTATGGCTACACCTTC. Protein product: CASRRGTSNYGYTF.

This clone was seen only a few times. The chain carries TRBV4-3 and TRBJ1-1; 7 nucleotides match TRBD1. There are 15 residues in the CDR3. V gave up 3 bases and J gave up 1 base; unmatched junction bases: 5. Germline CDR1 reads LGHNA; CDR2 reads YSLEER. In nucleotides, the CDR3 is TGCGCCAGCAGCCAGGCACGGGACAGGAACACTGAAGCTTTCTTT. It is translated as CASSQARDRNTEAFF.

This clone was seen a few times. The chain combines TRBV18 with TRBJ2-1; D might be TRBD2 (7 bases). There are 16 residues in the CDR3. V was trimmed by 6 bases and J by 7 bases, leaving 22 bases between them. Per germline, CDR1 KGHSH and CDR2 LQKENI. As DNA, the CDR3 is TGTGCCAGCTCCCTGTCGAGGGGGGGGTCAATTAATGAGCAGTTCTTC. This codes for CASSLSRGGSINEQFF.

This chain links TRBV5-5 with TRBJ2-5, with 10 bases fitting TRBD2. Germline loops: CDR1 SGHKS, CDR2 YYEKEE (reference sequence). V gave up 0 bases and J gave up 5 bases; unmatched junction bases: 10. The CDR3 extends over 17 amino acids. The CDR3 protein is CASSLGSASGRGETQYF. CDR3 nucleotide sequence: TGTGCCAGCAGCTTGGGGAGCGCTAGCGGGAGAGGGGAGACCCAGTACTTC.

J is TRBJ2-1 and V is TRBV5-1; 11 nucleotides line up with TRBD2. V lost 4 bases and J lost 0; bases outside the gene matches: 6. The CDR3 is made up of 17 amino acids. Germline V CDR1 and CDR2: SGHRS, YFSETQ. The CDR3 DNA sequence: TGCGCCAGCAGCGTACGTAGCGGGAGGGCCTCCTACAATGAGCAGTTCTTC. Residues: CASSVRSGRASYNEQFF. The full variable domain, its missing parts supplied by reference TRBV5-1 and TRBJ2-1, is KAGVTQTPRYLIKTRGQQVTLSCSPISGHRSVSWYQQTPGQGLQFLFEYFSETQRNKGNFPGRFSGRQFSNSRSEMNVSTLELGDSALYLCASSVRSGRASYNEQFFGPGTRLTVL.

The chain uses TRBV2 and TRBJ1-5, with a possible D match to TRBD1 (5 bases). CDR1 is SNHLY, CDR2 FYNNEI, per germline. There are 14 residues in the CDR3. V lost 5 bases, J lost 4 bases, and 12 bases lay in between. CDR3 in DNA: TGTGCCAGCAGTCCCTTGGACAAGAATCAGCCCCAGCATTTT. As protein: CASSPLDKNQPQHF.